The 21 T cell receptor beta chains reported below all come from one sample, sequenced in a study of blood T cells in healthy people across ages. The second PCR ran about 6 to 12 cycles with a sample-barcoded 5' primer and J-beta primers. TCRdb ran MiXCR on the 5' RACE reads and lists one entry per CDR3 protein. The sample carries about 290,000 distinct CDR3 sequences, around 29% recorded once. Material for sequencing was blood. All receptors come from a woman aged 70-85 years in good health.

The chain uses TRBV7-9 and TRBJ1-2; TRBD1 is a possible D gene (5 bases). CDR3 length equals 15 residues. The germline V gene has CDR1 SEHNR and CDR2 FQNEAQ (reference sequence). The germline V and J ends were trimmed by 1 base and 0 bases, with 9 bases remaining between them. The CDR3 DNA is TGTGCCAGCAGCTTAGGCGGCAGGGCTAACTATGGCTACACCTTC. Protein sequence: CASSLGGRANYGYTF.

This sequence joins TRBV29-1 and TRBJ1-2, with 7 bases that match TRBD1. CDR3 length equals 15 residues. After removal of 3 bases from V and 3 bases from J, the junction contained 10 bases not matched to a gene. The germline gives CDR1 SQVTM, CDR2 ANQGSEA. CDR3: CSVDTAGGFDYGYTF. As DNA, the CDR3 is TGCAGCGTTGACACGGCAGGGGGTTTCGACTATGGCTACACCTTC. The full variable domain, with the rest looked up from reference TRBV29-1 and TRBJ1-2, is SAVISQKPSRDICQRGTSLTIQCQVDSQVTMMFWYRQQPGQSLTLIATANQGSEATYESGFVIDKFPISRPNLTFSTLTVSNMSPEDSSIYLCSVDTAGGFDYGYTFGSGTRLTVV.

This chain links TRBV9 with TRBJ2-3; possible D gene TRBD1, 5 bases. The V gene's germline CDR1 is SGDLS and CDR2 YYNGEE. The CDR3 length is 17 residues. V lost 4 bases and J lost 2, with 20 bases in between. This CDR3 reads CASSPRARTTNTDTQYF. For the CDR3, the DNA is TGTGCCAGCAGCCCAAGGGCCAGGACAACGAACACAGATACGCAGTATTTT.

This clonotype was seen a few times. The chain links TRBV7-2 to TRBJ2-7; D might be TRBD1 (5 bases). Trimming took off 5 bases at V and 2 bases at J, with 13 bases between the two ends. The CDR3 has 14 amino acids. The germline V gene has CDR1 SGHTA and CDR2 FQGNSA. Written as DNA, the CDR3 is TGTGCCAGCAGCCCACGACAGAATGCCTACGAGCAGTACTTC. Translating it yields CASSPRQNAYEQYF.

This clonotype has more than one count but fewer than ten. The chain recombines TRBV28 with TRBJ1-2; D not resolved. The CDR3 has 15 amino acids. Trimming left V 2 bases short and J 4 bases short, with 14 bases between. CDR1 is MDHEN, CDR2 SYDVKM, per germline. The CDR3 here is CASSLGLGRSYGYTF. The CDR3 nucleotides are TGTGCCAGCAGTTTAGGCTTAGGACGGAGCTATGGCTACACCTTC.

J is TRBJ2-2 and V is TRBV12-3 or TRBV12-4; no definite D call. The ends were cut back, 0 bases at V and 7 bases at J, with 12 bases in the middle. The CDR3 is 15 residues long. The DNA of the CDR3 is TGTGCCAGCAGTTTAGCGCGCGGAGTGGACGGGGAGCTGTTTTTT. It is translated as CASSLARGVDGELFF.

This clonotype was detected a few times. This chain connects TRBV15 to TRBJ2-1; D remains ambiguous. V was trimmed by 1 base and J by 10 bases, leaving 5 bases between them. CDR1 and CDR2 from the germline V gene are LNHNV and YYDKDF (reference sequence). This CDR3 has 11 residues. The CDR3 is CATSRGWEQFF. For the CDR3, the DNA is TGTGCCACCAGCAGAGGCTGGGAGCAGTTCTTC.

The chain combines TRBV2 with TRBJ1-3; D is undetermined. Between the trimmed V and J ends, which lost 2 bases and 7 bases, there was a span of 3 bases. In germline, CDR1 is SNHLY, CDR2 FYNNEI. The CDR3 loop spans 11 amino acids. CDR3 sequence (DNA): TGTGCCAGCAGTGAACGGAACACCATATATTTT. Translated, it gives CASSERNTIYF.

This clonotype has at least ten counts. V is TRBV2 and J is TRBJ2-5; TRBD2 matches 8 bases. The last part of the DNA fits TRBJ2-7 better; the J call may be wrong. Germline CDR1 reads SNHLY; CDR2 reads FYNNEI. The CDR3 is 17 residues long. CDR3 in DNA: TGTGCCAGCAGTCCCCTAGCGGGCGGACAAAAATACTACGAGCAGTACTTC. It translates to CASSPLAGGQKYYEQYF.

Here the CDR3 reads CSARKGETQYF. The CDR3 DNA follows: TGCAGTGCTAGGAAGGGAGAGACCCAGTACTTC. This chain uses TRBV20-1 with TRBJ2-1, with unresolved D. The assigned J gene may be wrong: the sequence end matches TRBJ2-5 better. The CDR3 spans 11 residues. CDR1 and CDR2 (germline): DFQATT, SNEGSKA (reference sequence).

The genes are TRBV24-1 and TRBJ2-5; D gene uncertain. This CDR3 region has 11 residues. Trimming cost V 5 bases and J 7 bases, with 7 bases left between them. CDR1 and CDR2 (germline): KGHDR, SFDVKD. The CDR3 region is CATSALGTQYF. For the CDR3, the DNA is TGTGCCACCAGTGCCCTAGGGACCCAGTACTTC.

The chain employs TRBV20-1 and TRBJ1-1; no firm D call. V was shortened by 3 bases and J by 4 bases, with 12 bases between the two germline ends. The CDR3 totals 13 residues. Germline V gives CDR1 DFQATT, CDR2 SNEGSKA (reference sequence). The CDR3 nucleotides read TGCAGTGCTAGGAATGGGCATCTCACTGAAGCTTTCTTT. Protein: CSARNGHLTEAFF.

This clonotype was found a few times. The chain employs TRBV7-2 and TRBJ1-1; D is ambiguous. The germline gives CDR1 SGHTA, CDR2 FQGNSA. Trimming removed 6 bases at V and 0 bases at J, with 14 bases between. This CDR3 has 15 amino acids. CDR3 in DNA: TGTGCCAGCAGGCTCCGGGGAGGCGTGAACACTGAAGCTTTCTTT. This translates into CASRLRGGVNTEAFF.

This CDR3 is CASSQEHEQFF. CDR3 nucleotides: TGTGCCAGCAGCCAAGAACATGAGCAGTTCTTC. The rearrangement uses TRBV3-1 and TRBJ2-1; D is ambiguous. Germline V gives CDR1 LGHDT, CDR2 YNNKEL (reference sequence). The CDR3 is 11 residues long. Trimming removed 0 bases from V and 8 bases from J, with 2 bases in between.

The V and J genes are TRBV20-1 and TRBJ2-7; the D call may be TRBD1 or TRBD2 (5 bases each). V was trimmed by 3 bases and J by 7 bases, leaving 13 bases between them. The CDR3 has 12 residues. Germline assignment: CDR1 DFQATT and CDR2 SNEGSKA (reference sequence). For the CDR3, the DNA is TGCAGTGCTAGTAGGGGACCAGGGGAGCAGTACTTC. This gives the protein CSASRGPGEQYF.

The rearrangement joins TRBV20-1 to TRBJ1-4; D call uncertain. Per germline, CDR1 DFQATT and CDR2 SNEGSKA (reference sequence). V lost 6 bases to trimming and J lost 8 bases, with 7 bases between them. The CDR3 is 10 residues long. In DNA, the CDR3 is TGCAGTGCGTATCAGGAAAAACTGTTTTTT. This codes for CSAYQEKLFF.

The chain is built from TRBV18 and TRBJ1-5, with D hard to call. V lost 3 bases to trimming and J lost 10 bases, with 10 bases between them. The CDR3 covers 12 residues. CDR1 KGHSH and CDR2 LQKENI come from the germline V gene. As DNA, the CDR3 is TGTGCCAGCTCACCTGGACCAGAACCCCAGCATTTT. Translated: CASSPGPEPQHF.

This clonotype was detected only a few times. V gene TRBV28 combines with J gene TRBJ2-5; maybe TRBD2 (6 bases). The germline V gene has CDR1 MDHEN and CDR2 SYDVKM. V shed 6 bases and J shed 3 bases, with 17 bases lying between them. There are 15 residues in the CDR3. CDR3 in DNA: TGTGCCAGCAGCCGGCCCTGGGACTCCGAAGAGACCCAGTACTTC. Translation: CASSRPWDSEETQYF.

The V gene is TRBV5-1, the J gene TRBJ2-3, with D unresolved. The CDR3 contains 14 residues. Trimming shortened V by 2 bases and J by 2 bases, and 9 bases separated the two germline ends. CDR1 SGHRS and CDR2 YFSETQ come from the germline V gene. CDR3 DNA: TGCGCCAGCAGCTTCTCCGGATTCACAGATACGCAGTATTTT. As protein: CASSFSGFTDTQYF.

This clonotype has a handful of counts. This chain links TRBV10-1 with TRBJ1-1; D remains ambiguous. From germline, CDR1 is WNHNN and CDR2 SYGVQD (reference sequence). V was trimmed by 4 bases and J by 0 bases, leaving 24 bases between them. CDR3 length equals 19 residues. CDR3 nucleotide sequence: TGCGCCAGCAGTGGACCGGGGTCGAGCGCATCGGGCATGAACACTGAAGCTTTCTTT. Translating it yields CASSGPGSSASGMNTEAFF.

This clonotype occurred a few times. One junction end disagrees with the germline gene, perhaps due to a read error. The chain carries TRBV28 and TRBJ2-4, with TRBD1 matching over 7 bases. CDR1 is MDHEN, CDR2 SYDVKM, per germline. The CDR3 length is 13 residues. Here the CDR3 DNA reads TGTACCAGCACCCGGGACAGCAAAAACATTCAGTACTTC. This encodes CTSTRDSKNIQYF.